This passage covers 29 T cell receptor beta chains from one sample sequenced in a study of cytomegalovirus exposure and HLA in healthy donors. The PCR ran on 60 Vbeta and 13 Jbeta primers. Here immunoSEQ multiplex PCR was the method, and the copy in TCRdb shows in-frame clones only, minus some. The record lists 130,000 to 150,000 clones, of which the ten most abundant hold more than 0.8%. Sequencing input: PBMCs. These receptor sequences come from a male donor in good health and CMV-seronegative.

This chain connects TRBV9 to TRBJ1-1, with TRBD1 matching over 8 bases. The ends lost 4 bases at V and 0 bases at J; junction bases unmatched: 5. Germline V CDR1 and CDR2: SGDLS, YYNGEE. There are 15 residues in the CDR3. CDR3 loop: CASSPWTGMNTEAFF. The CDR3 DNA reads as TGTGCCAGCAGCCCCTGGACAGGGATGAACACTGAAGCTTTCTTT.

V is TRBV6-5 and J is TRBJ2-5; TRBD2 is a possible D gene (6 bases). The CDR3 covers 11 residues. The germline gives CDR1 MNHEY, CDR2 SVGAGI. V was clipped by 2 bases and J by 8 bases, with 6 bases between them. Here the CDR3 DNA reads TGTGCCAGCAGTTACGGGACTACCCAGTACTTC. Its translation is CASSYGTTQYF.

The V call is TRBV18, the J call TRBJ2-5; 7 bases agree with TRBD2. The CDR3 is 17 residues long. The V segment lost 1 base and the J segment 1 base; nucleotides outside the gene matches: 9. Germline CDR1 is KGHSH and CDR2 is LQKENI. Here the CDR3 reads CASSPLGGGSSQETQYF. DNA of the CDR3: TGTGCCAGCTCACCACTGGGAGGCGGGAGCTCCCAAGAGACCCAGTACTTC.

The chain uses TRBV5-1 and TRBJ2-3, with D perhaps TRBD1 (5 bases). Germline loops: CDR1 SGHRS, CDR2 YFSETQ. V shed 0 bases and J shed 2 bases, with 16 bases lying between them. This CDR3 has 17 amino acids. The CDR3 here is CASSLASIGQTTDTQYF. CDR3 sequence (DNA): TGCGCCAGCAGCTTGGCCTCAATTGGACAAACCACAGATACGCAGTATTTT.

The chain joins TRBV7-2 to TRBJ2-1, with 9 bases identical to TRBD2. V was pared by 1 base and J by 2 bases, with 6 bases of the junction left unmatched. The CDR3 has 17 amino acids. The germline gives CDR1 SGHTA, CDR2 FQGNSA. The CDR3 loop is CASSLGGGGGAYNEQFF. In DNA form, the CDR3 reads TGTGCCAGCAGCTTAGGAGGTGGCGGGGGGGCCTACAATGAGCAGTTCTTC.

The chain combines TRBV19 with TRBJ2-7; tentatively, D is TRBD1 (5 bases). Trimming shortened V by 3 bases and J by 2 bases, and 8 bases separated the two germline ends. Looked up from germline, CDR1 is LNHDA and CDR2 is SQIVND (reference sequence). The CDR3 contains 13 residues. The chain's CDR3 is CASSMGRAYEQYF. The CDR3 DNA is TGTGCCAGTAGTATGGGCAGGGCCTACGAGCAGTACTTC.

The chain combines TRBV5-4 with TRBJ1-1; D possibly corresponds to TRBD1 (6 bases). CDR3 length: 16 amino acids. Trimming removed 5 bases from V and 5 bases from J, with 22 bases in between. Germline loops: CDR1 SGHNT, CDR2 YYREEE (reference sequence). Here the CDR3 DNA reads TGTGCCAGCAGTTCAACCTTGGGGGGGGCGCGGACTGAAGCTTTCTTT. It specifies CASSSTLGGARTEAFF.

The chain has TRBV5-1 and TRBJ1-6, with a possible D match to TRBD1 (5 bases). V was cut by 4 bases and J by 8 bases, with 16 bases left in between. This CDR3 has 15 residues. Germline assignment: CDR1 SGHRS and CDR2 YFSETQ. The CDR3 DNA is TGCGCCAGCAGCCAAACAGCAGGGAAGGATTCACCCCTCCACTTT. It yields the protein CASSQTAGKDSPLHF.

The genes are TRBV18 and TRBJ2-7; D may be TRBD2 (5 bases). In germline, CDR1 is KGHSH, CDR2 LQKENI. Trimming took 0 bases from V and 12 from J, leaving 15 bases between them. The CDR3 spans 13 residues. CDR3 loop: CASSPPLLEGRYF. CDR3 sequence (DNA): TGTGCCAGCTCACCACCGTTATTAGAGGGAAGGTACTTC.

The rearrangement joins TRBV9 to TRBJ1-1; D may be TRBD1 (5 bases). Trimming took off 4 bases at V and 5 bases at J, with 21 bases between the two ends. CDR1 is SGDLS, CDR2 YYNGEE, per germline. There are 16 residues in the CDR3. The CDR3 loop reads CASSWAGDGPRTEAFF. The CDR3 DNA reads as TGTGCCAGCAGCTGGGCGGGGGATGGACCGCGGACTGAAGCTTTCTTT.

J is TRBJ2-3 and V is TRBV11-3, with TRBD1 as a possible D gene (5 bases). Trimming left V 5 bases short and J 5 bases short, with 8 bases between. Germline CDR1 reads SGHNT; CDR2 reads YENEEA. CDR3 size: 12 residues. DNA for the CDR3: TGTGCCAGCAGCCAGGGCGGAGATACGCAGTATTTT. Its protein product is CASSQGGDTQYF.

V and J are TRBV29-1 and TRBJ2-3; tentatively, D is TRBD2 (6 bases). This CDR3 comprises 15 residues. Trimming pared 3 bases from V and 8 bases from J, leaving 21 bases between. CDR1 is SQVTM, CDR2 ANQGSEA, per germline. This chain's CDR3 is CSVDLGLNAPSTQYF. In DNA form, the CDR3 reads TGCAGCGTTGATTTGGGACTCAATGCCCCAAGTACGCAGTATTTT.

The chain is built from TRBV30 and TRBJ1-5; 8 nucleotides match TRBD1. Germline V gene lookup returns CDR1 GTSNPN and CDR2 SVGIG (reference sequence). J gave up 2 bases and V 2 bases, and 5 bases lay outside the gene matches. The CDR3 totals 15 residues. The CDR3 loop is CAWSTDRERNQPQHF. CDR3 DNA sequence: TGTGCCTGGAGTACGGACAGGGAGCGCAATCAGCCCCAGCATTTT. The whole variable domain, filled in from reference TRBV30 and TRBJ1-5, reads SQTIHQWPATLVQPVGSPLSLECTVEGTSNPNLYWYRQAAGRGLQLLFYSVGIGQISSEVPQNLSASRPQDRQFILSSKKLLLSDSGFYLCAWSTDRERNQPQHFGDGTRLSIL.

V and J are TRBV5-1 and TRBJ1-2, with 11 bases aligning to TRBD1. Germline loops: CDR1 SGHRS, CDR2 YFSETQ. Trimming removed 3 bases from V and 5 bases from J; junction bases left unmatched: 3. The CDR3 is 14 residues long. The DNA for the CDR3 is TGCGCCAGCAGCTCGGACAGGGGGCGATATGGCTACACCTTC. It is translated as CASSSDRGRYGYTF.

This chain connects TRBV29-1 to TRBJ2-1; 13 nucleotides align to TRBD2. J gave up 4 bases and V 4 bases, and 1 base lay outside the gene matches. CDR1 SQVTM and CDR2 ANQGSEA come from the germline V gene. This CDR3 is built from 14 residues. CDR3 amino acids: CSVGGLAGYNEQFF. CDR3 coding DNA: TGCAGCGTTGGGGGACTAGCGGGGTACAATGAGCAGTTCTTC.

This sequence joins TRBV27 and TRBJ2-4; 13 bases line up with TRBD2. V lost 6 bases, J lost 0 bases, and 14 bases stayed unmatched. Germline CDR1 MNHEY, CDR2 SMNVEV (reference sequence). The CDR3 totals 20 residues. For the CDR3, the DNA is TGTGCCAGCAGCTATACTAGCGGGAGGGGCCGCCTTCTAGCCAAAAACATTCAGTACTTC. It encodes CASSYTSGRGRLLAKNIQYF.

The chain has TRBV6-1 and TRBJ2-2; D call uncertain. The germline CDR1 and CDR2 sequences are MNHNS and SASEGT. The CDR3 totals 13 residues. Trimming took off 9 bases at V and 4 bases at J, with 12 bases between the two ends. CDR3 amino acids: CASGWAGTGELFF. CDR3 coding DNA: TGTGCCAGTGGATGGGCAGGCACCGGGGAGCTGTTTTTT.

The chain couples TRBV4-2 to TRBJ2-1, with 12 bases aligning to TRBD2. The CDR3 is 16 amino acids. J gave up 4 bases and V 1 base, and 2 bases lay outside the gene matches. CDR1 is LGHNA and CDR2 is YNFKEQ in the germline V gene. CDR3 residues: CASSQGLAGAYNEQFF. The CDR3, as DNA: TGTGCCAGCAGCCAAGGACTAGCGGGGGCTTACAATGAGCAGTTCTTC.

The chain recombines TRBV5-6 with TRBJ2-4; TRBD1 agrees at 7 bases. The V segment lost 5 bases and the J segment 0 bases; nucleotides outside the gene matches: 8. Germline V gene sequence: CDR1 SGHDT, CDR2 YYEEEE. The CDR3 is made up of 16 amino acids. CDR3 nucleotides: TGTGCCAGCAGACAGACAGGGTCTCTAGCCAAAAACATTCAGTACTTC. Its translation: CASRQTGSLAKNIQYF.

Comments on this clone: One end of the junction fails to match germline, which may point to a read error. The V call is TRBV27, the J call TRBJ1-2; TRBD1 matches 8 bases. The CDR3 has 15 residues. The germline gives CDR1 MNHEY, CDR2 SMNVEV (reference sequence). The CDR3 region is CASSLSGTGIYGYTF. The CDR3 bases are TGTGCCAGCAGCTTATCCGGGACAGGAATCTATGGCTACACCTTC.

V is TRBV30 and J is TRBJ2-7; 15 bases map to TRBD2. Germline V gene data show CDR1 as GTSNPN and CDR2 as SVGIG (reference sequence). J gave up 8 bases and V 5 bases, and 7 bases lay outside the gene matches. CDR3 length equals 14 residues. The CDR3 reads CAWAPGLAGGKQYF. Here the CDR3 DNA reads TGTGCCTGGGCCCCGGGACTAGCGGGGGGAAAGCAGTACTTC.

The chain links TRBV9 to TRBJ1-1, with D perhaps TRBD1 (5 bases). Trimming took 0 bases from V and 6 from J, leaving 9 bases between them. From germline, CDR1 is SGDLS and CDR2 YYNGEE. The CDR3 has 13 amino acids. The CDR3, as DNA: TGTGCCAGCAGCGTAGCAGGGATCGCTGAAGCTTTCTTT. Amino acid sequence: CASSVAGIAEAFF.

The chain employs TRBV27 and TRBJ1-2, with TRBD1 as a possible D gene (6 bases). The CDR3 is made up of 12 amino acids. Germline values: CDR1 MNHEY, CDR2 SMNVEV (reference sequence). The V and J ends lost 6 bases and 8 bases respectively, with 13 bases between them. CDR3: CASSPAGAGYTF. The CDR3 nucleotides are TGTGCCAGCAGCCCAGCGGGGGCCGGCTACACCTTC.

V is TRBV2 and J is TRBJ2-7; 8 positions agree with TRBD1. J lost 4 bases, V lost 4 bases, and 12 bases had no gene match. The CDR3 spans 16 residues. CDR1 and CDR2 (germline): SNHLY, FYNNEI. CDR3 protein: CASSVLRGQVNYEQYF. DNA of the CDR3: TGTGCCAGCAGTGTATTAAGGGGACAGGTCAATTACGAGCAGTACTTC.

The chain links TRBV5-1 to TRBJ2-1; 10 positions match TRBD2. CDR1 SGHRS and CDR2 YFSETQ come from the germline V gene. The CDR3 length is 15 residues. The J segment lost 9 bases and the V segment lost 5 bases, leaving 11 bases of the junction unmatched. The CDR3 coding sequence is TGCGCCAGCAGAGTTTCTAGCGGGAGTGGGGGTGAGCAGTTCTTC. This translates into CASRVSSGSGGEQFF.

The chain uses TRBV30 and TRBJ2-7; 9 bases are a match to TRBD2. The CDR3 has 15 residues. Trimming took 4 bases from V and 4 from J; bases not matched to a gene: 11. Germline loops: CDR1 GTSNPN, CDR2 SVGIG (reference sequence). The CDR3 sequence is CAWKGDSGSLYEQYF. In nucleotides, the CDR3 is TGTGCCTGGAAAGGGGATAGCGGGAGTTTATACGAGCAGTACTTC.

V and J are TRBV18 and TRBJ1-2, with 9 nucleotides matching TRBD1. Germline V lookup: CDR1 KGHSH, CDR2 LQKENI. This CDR3 comprises 15 residues. The junction had 6 bases not matched to a gene; V was cut back by 3 bases and J by 4 bases. The CDR3 region has the DNA TGTGCCAGCTCACCTAGGACAGGGGAAGGCTATGGCTACACCTTC. Amino acid sequence: CASSPRTGEGYGYTF.

The rearrangement joins TRBV7-9 to TRBJ2-1, with 10 bases fitting TRBD2. Germline assignment: CDR1 SEHNR and CDR2 FQNEAQ (reference sequence). Trimming took 3 bases from V and 0 from J; bases not matched to a gene: 2. This CDR3 contains 16 residues. The chain's CDR3 is CASSFPSGSSYNEQFF. CDR3 bases: TGTGCCAGCAGCTTTCCTAGCGGGAGCTCCTACAATGAGCAGTTCTTC. The whole variable domain, filled in from reference TRBV7-9 and TRBJ2-1, reads DTGVSQNPRHKITKRGQNVTFRCDPISEHNRLYWYRQTLGQGPEFLTYFQNEAQLEKSRLLSDRFSAERPKGSFSTLEIQRTEQGDSAMYLCASSFPSGSSYNEQFFGPGTRLTVL.

The chain recombines TRBV25-1 with TRBJ1-6; D ambiguous. Looked up from germline, CDR1 is MGHDK and CDR2 is SYGVNS. The CDR3 length is 15 residues. V lost 1 base to trimming and J lost 4 bases, with 8 bases between them. CDR3: CASSESLVYNSPLHF. In nucleotides, the CDR3 is TGTGCCAGCAGTGAATCGTTAGTTTATAATTCACCCCTCCACTTT.